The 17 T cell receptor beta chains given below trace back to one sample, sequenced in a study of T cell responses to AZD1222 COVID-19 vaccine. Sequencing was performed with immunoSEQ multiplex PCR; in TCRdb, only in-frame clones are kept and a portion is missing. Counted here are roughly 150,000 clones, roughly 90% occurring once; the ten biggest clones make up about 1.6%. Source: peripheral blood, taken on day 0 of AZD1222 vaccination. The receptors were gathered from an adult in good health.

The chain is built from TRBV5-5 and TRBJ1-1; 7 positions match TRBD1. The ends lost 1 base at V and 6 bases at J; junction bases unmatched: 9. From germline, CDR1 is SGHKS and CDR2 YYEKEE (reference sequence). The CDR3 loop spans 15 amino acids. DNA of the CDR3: TGTGCCAGCAGCTTGCTACTGACAGGGAAGGCTGAAGCTTTCTTT. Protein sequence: CASSLLLTGKAEAFF. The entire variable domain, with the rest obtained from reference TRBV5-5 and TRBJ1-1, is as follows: DAGVTQSPTHLIKTRGQQVTLRCSPISGHKSVSWYQQVLGQGPQFIFQYYEKEERGRGNFPDRFSARQFPNYSSELNVNALLLGDSALYLCASSLLLTGKAEAFFGQGTRLTVV.

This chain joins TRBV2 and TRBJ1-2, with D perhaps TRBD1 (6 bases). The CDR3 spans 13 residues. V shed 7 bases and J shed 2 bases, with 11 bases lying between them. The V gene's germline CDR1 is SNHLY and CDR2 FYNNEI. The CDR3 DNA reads TGTGCCAGCAAGGGGGACCAAAACTATGGCTACACCTTC. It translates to CASKGDQNYGYTF.

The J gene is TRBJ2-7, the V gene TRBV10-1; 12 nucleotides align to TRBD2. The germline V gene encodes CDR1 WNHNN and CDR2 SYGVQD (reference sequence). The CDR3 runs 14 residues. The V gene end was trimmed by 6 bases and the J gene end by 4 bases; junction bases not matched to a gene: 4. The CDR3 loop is CASSRTSGTYEQYF. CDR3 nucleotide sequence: TGCGCCAGCAGCCGGACTAGCGGGACATACGAGCAGTACTTC.

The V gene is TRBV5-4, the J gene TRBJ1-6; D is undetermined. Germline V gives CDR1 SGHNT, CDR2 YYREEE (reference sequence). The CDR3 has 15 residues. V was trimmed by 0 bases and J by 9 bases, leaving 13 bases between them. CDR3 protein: CASSLAGVRISPLHF. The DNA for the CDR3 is TGTGCCAGCAGCTTGGCCGGAGTAAGGATTTCACCCCTCCACTTT.

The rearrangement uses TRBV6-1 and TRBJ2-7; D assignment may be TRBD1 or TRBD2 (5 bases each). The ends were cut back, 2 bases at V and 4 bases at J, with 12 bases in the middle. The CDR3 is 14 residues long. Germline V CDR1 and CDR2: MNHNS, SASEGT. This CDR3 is CASSERDRRYEQYF. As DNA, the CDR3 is TGTGCCAGCAGTGAAAGGGACCGAAGATACGAGCAGTACTTC.

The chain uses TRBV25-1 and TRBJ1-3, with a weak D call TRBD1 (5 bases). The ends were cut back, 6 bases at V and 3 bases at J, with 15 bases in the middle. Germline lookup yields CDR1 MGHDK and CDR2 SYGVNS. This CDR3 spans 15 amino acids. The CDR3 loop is CASSLGRNLGNTIYF. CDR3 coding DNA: TGTGCCAGCAGCCTGGGACGGAACCTTGGAAACACCATATATTTT.

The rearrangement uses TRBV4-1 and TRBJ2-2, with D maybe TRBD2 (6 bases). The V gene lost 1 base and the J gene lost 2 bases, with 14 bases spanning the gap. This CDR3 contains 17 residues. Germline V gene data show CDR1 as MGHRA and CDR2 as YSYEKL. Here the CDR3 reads CASSQVGAGRNTGELFF. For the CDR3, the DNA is TGCGCCAGCAGCCAAGTGGGAGCGGGCCGAAACACCGGGGAGCTGTTTTTT.

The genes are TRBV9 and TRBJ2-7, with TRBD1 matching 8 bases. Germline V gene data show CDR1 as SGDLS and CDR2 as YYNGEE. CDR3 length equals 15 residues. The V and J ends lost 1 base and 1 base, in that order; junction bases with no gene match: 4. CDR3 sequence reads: CASSVPTGESYEQYF. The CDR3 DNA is TGTGCCAGCAGCGTACCGACAGGGGAGTCCTACGAGCAGTACTTC.

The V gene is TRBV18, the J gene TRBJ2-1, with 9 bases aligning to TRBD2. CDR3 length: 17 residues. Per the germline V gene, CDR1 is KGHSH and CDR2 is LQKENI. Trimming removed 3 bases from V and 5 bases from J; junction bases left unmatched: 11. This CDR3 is CASSPGTSWSGDNEQFF. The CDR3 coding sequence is TGTGCCAGCTCACCGGGGACTAGCTGGTCGGGAGACAATGAGCAGTTCTTC.

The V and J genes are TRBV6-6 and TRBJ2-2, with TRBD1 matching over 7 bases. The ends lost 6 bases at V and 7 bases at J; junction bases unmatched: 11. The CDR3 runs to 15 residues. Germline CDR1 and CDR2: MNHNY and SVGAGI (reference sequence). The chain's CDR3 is CASRETGYRNGELFF. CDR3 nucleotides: TGTGCCAGCAGAGAGACAGGGTATAGAAACGGGGAGCTGTTTTTT.

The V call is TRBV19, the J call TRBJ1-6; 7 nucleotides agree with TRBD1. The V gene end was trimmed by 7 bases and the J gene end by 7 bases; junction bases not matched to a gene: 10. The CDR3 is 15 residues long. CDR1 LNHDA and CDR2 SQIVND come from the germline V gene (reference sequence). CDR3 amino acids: CASKYRDRGNSPLHF. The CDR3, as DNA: TGTGCCAGTAAATACCGGGACAGAGGGAATTCACCCCTCCACTTT. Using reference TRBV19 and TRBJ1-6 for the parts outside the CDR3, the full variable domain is DGGITQSPKYLFRKEGQNVTLSCEQNLNHDAMYWYRQDPGQGLRLIYYSQIVNDFQKGDIAEGYSVSREKKESFPLTVTSAQKNPTAFYLCASKYRDRGNSPLHFGNGTRLTVT.

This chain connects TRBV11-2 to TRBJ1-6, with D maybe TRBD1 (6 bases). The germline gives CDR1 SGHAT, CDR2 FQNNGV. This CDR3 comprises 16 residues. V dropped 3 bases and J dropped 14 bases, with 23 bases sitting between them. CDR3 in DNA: TGTGCCAGCAGCTTCAGGGGCCGCGTAACCCTTTCTACCCTCCACTTT. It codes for CASSFRGRVTLSTLHF. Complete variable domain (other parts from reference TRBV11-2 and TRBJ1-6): EAGVAQSPRYKIIEKRQSVAFWCNPISGHATLYWYQQILGQGPKLLIQFQNNGVVDDSQLPKDRFSAERLKGVDSTLKIQPAKLEDSAVYLCASSFRGRVTLSTLHFGNGTRLTVT.

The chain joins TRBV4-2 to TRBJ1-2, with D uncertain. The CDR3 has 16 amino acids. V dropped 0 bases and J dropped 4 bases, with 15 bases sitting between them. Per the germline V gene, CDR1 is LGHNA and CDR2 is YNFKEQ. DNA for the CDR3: TGTGCCAGCAGCCAAGATCTTAGGGAGTTTGGCTATGGCTACACCTTC. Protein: CASSQDLREFGYGYTF.

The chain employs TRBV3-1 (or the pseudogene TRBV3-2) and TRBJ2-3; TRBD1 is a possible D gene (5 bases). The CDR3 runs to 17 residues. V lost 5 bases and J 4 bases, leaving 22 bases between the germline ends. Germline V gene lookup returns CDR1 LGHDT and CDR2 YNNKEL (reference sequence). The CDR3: CASSVSVGKGLPDTQYF. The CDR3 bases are TGTGCCAGCAGCGTATCAGTAGGGAAGGGGCTACCAGATACGCAGTATTTT.

CDR3: CASSFLGRVYETQYF. CDR3 bases: TGCGCCAGCAGCTTCCTGGGTCGGGTTTACGAGACCCAGTACTTC. This chain joins TRBV4-1 and TRBJ2-5, with no clear D. V lost 5 bases to trimming and J lost 5 bases, with 18 bases between them. Germline CDR1 MGHRA, CDR2 YSYEKL. The CDR3 has 15 residues.

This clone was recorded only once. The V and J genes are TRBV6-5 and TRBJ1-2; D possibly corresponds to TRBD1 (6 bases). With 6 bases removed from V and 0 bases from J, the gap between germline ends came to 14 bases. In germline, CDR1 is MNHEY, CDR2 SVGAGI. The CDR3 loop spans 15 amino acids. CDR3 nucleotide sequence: TGTGCCAGCAGGCTACAGGGCCCCTCTAACTATGGCTACACCTTC. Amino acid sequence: CASRLQGPSNYGYTF.

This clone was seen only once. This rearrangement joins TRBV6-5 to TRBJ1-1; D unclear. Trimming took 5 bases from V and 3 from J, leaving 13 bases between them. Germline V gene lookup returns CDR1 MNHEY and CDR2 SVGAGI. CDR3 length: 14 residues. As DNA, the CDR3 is TGTGCCAGCAGTCTCAACCGGTGGGACACTGAAGCTTTCTTT. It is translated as CASSLNRWDTEAFF.